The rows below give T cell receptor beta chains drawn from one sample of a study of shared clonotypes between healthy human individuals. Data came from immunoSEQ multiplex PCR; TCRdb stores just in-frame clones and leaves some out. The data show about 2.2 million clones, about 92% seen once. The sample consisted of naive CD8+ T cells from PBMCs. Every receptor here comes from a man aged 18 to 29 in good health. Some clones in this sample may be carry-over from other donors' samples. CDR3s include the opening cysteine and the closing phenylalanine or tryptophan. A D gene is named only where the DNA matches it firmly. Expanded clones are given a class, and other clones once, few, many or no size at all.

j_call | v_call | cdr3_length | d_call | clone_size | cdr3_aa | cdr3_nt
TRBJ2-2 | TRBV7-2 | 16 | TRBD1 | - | CASSSDREVDTGELFF | TGTGCCAGCAGCTCGGACAGGGAGGTGGACACCGGGGAGCTGTTTTTT
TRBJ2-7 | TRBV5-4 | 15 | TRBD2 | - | CASSLKLAGPYEQYF | TGTGCCAGCAGCTTGAAACTAGCGGGCCCCTACGAGCAGTACTTC
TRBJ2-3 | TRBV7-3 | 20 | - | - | CASSNHGLPGANPEPDTQYF | TGTGCCAGCAGCAACCACGGGCTACCGGGAGCCAACCCCGAGCCAGATACGCAGTATTTT
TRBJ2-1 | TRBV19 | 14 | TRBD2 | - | CASSWGLAVNEQFF | TGTGCCAGTAGTTGGGGACTAGCGGTCAATGAGCAGTTCTTC
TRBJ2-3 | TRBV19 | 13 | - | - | CASSTYLEDTQYF | TGTGCCAGTAGTACTTACCTGGAGGATACGCAGTATTTT
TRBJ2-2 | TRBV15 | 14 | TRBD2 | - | CATSRTSGSEKLFF | TGTGCCACCAGCAGGACTAGCGGGAGTGAAAAGCTGTTTTTT
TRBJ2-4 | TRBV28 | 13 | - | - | CASSLRGGNIQYF | TGTGCCAGCAGTTTGAGGGGGGGGAACATTCAGTACTTC
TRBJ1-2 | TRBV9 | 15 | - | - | CASSEGLKGNYGYTF | TGTGCCAGCAGCGAGGGGCTCAAGGGAAACTATGGCTACACCTTC
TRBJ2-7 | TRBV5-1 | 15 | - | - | CASSFSKIPSYEQYF | TGCGCCAGCAGCTTTTCGAAGATACCCTCCTACGAGCAGTACTTC
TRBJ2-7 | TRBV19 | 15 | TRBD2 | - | CASSMVAGGPVEQYF | TGTGCCAGTAGTATGGTAGCGGGAGGGCCCGTCGAGCAGTACTTC
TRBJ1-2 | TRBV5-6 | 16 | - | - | CASSPVREFGTYGYTF | TGTGCCAGCAGCCCCGTTCGGGAATTTGGAACCTATGGCTACACCTTC
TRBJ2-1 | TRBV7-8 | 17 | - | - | CASSSNFRRGFYNEQFF | TGTGCCAGCAGCTCCAATTTTAGGAGGGGTTTCTACAATGAGCAGTTCTTC
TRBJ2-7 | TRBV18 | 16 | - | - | CASSPSRGPNSYEQYF | TGTGCCAGCTCACCAAGCAGAGGTCCTAACTCCTACGAGCAGTACTTC
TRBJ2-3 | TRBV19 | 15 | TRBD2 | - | CASSSGREGTDTQYF | TGTGCCAGTAGTAGTGGCCGGGAGGGGACAGATACGCAGTATTTT
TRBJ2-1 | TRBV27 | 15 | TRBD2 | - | CASSKTGTSGNEQFF | TGTGCCAGCAGTAAAACCGGGACTAGCGGAAATGAGCAGTTCTTC
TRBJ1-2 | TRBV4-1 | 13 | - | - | CASSQFGEHGYTF | TGCGCCAGCAGCCAATTCGGCGAACATGGCTACACCTTC
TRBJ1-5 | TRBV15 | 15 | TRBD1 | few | CATSRDRGMHQPQHF | TGTGCCACCAGCAGGGACAGGGGGATGCATCAGCCCCAGCATTTT
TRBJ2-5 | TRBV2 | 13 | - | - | CASSEEGWETQYF | TGTGCCAGCAGTGAAGAGGGGTGGGAGACCCAGTACTTC
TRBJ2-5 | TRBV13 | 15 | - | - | CASSPAGGMEETQYF | TGTGCCAGCAGCCCAGCCGGGGGCATGGAAGAGACCCAGTACTTC
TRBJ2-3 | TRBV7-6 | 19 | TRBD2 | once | CASSSIGPGLAGETDTQYF | TGTGCCAGCAGCTCGATTGGGCCGGGACTAGCGGGAGAGACAGATACGCAGTATTTT
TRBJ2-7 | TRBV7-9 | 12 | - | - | CASSSGHTEQYF | TGTGCCAGCAGCTCCGGACATACGGAGCAGTACTTC
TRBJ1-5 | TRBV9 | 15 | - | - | CASSVGGHSNQPQHF | TGTGCCAGCAGCGTAGGGGGACATAGCAATCAGCCCCAGCATTTT
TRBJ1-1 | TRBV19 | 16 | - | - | CASSPVTYGLNTEAFF | TGTGCCAGTAGCCCGGTGACTTACGGCCTGAACACTGAAGCTTTCTTT
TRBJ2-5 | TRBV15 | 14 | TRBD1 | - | CATLRDREGETQYF | TGTGCCACCCTCCGGGACAGGGAGGGAGAGACCCAGTACTTC
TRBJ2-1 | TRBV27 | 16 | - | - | CASSPAPRDLYNEQFF | TGTGCCAGCAGTCCGGCGCCGCGGGACCTTTACAATGAGCAGTTCTTC
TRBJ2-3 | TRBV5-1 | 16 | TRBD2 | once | CASSLLAGGSTDTQYF | TGCGCCAGCAGCTTGCTCGCGGGAGGGAGCACAGATACGCAGTATTTT
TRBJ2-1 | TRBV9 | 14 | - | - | CASSTRAGYNEQFF | TGTGCCAGCAGCACCCGAGCCGGTTACAATGAGCAGTTCTTC
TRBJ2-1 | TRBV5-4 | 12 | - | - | CASSLRPREQFF | TGTGCCAGCAGCTTGCGCCCGCGGGAGCAGTTCTTC
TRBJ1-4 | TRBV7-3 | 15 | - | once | CASSLGGGPNEKLFF | TGTGCCAGCAGCTTAGGTGGAGGGCCCAATGAAAAACTGTTTTTT
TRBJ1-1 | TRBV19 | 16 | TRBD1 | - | CASSVDREGLNTEAFF | TGTGCCAGTAGTGTTGACAGGGAAGGCCTAAACACTGAAGCTTTCTTT
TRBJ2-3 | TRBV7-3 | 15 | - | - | CASSRKATSTDTQYF | TGTGCCAGCAGCAGAAAGGCTACTAGCACAGATACGCAGTATTTT
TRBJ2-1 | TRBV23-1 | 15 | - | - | CASRNGFTRVDEQFF | TGCGCCAGCAGAAACGGCTTCACGAGGGTGGATGAGCAGTTCTTC
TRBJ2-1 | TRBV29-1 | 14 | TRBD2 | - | CSASGVSAYNEQFF | TGCAGCGCTAGCGGTGTCAGCGCCTACAATGAGCAGTTCTTC
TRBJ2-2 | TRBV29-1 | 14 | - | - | CSVIPIGSGEELFF | TGCAGCGTGATCCCAATTGGGAGTGGGGAGGAGCTGTTTTTT
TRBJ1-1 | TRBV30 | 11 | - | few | CAWNLGTEAFF | TGTGCCTGGAATCTGGGCACTGAAGCTTTCTTT
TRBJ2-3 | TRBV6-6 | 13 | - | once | CALRQALTDTQYF | TGTGCCCTGCGGCAGGCTCTCACAGATACGCAGTATTTT
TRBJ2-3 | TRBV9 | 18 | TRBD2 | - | CASSRGLAGAGSTDTQYF | TGTGCCAGCAGCAGGGGACTAGCGGGAGCTGGAAGCACAGATACGCAGTATTTT
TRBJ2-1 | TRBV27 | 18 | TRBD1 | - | CASSLEGWGQGDYNEQFF | TGTGCCAGCAGTTTAGAAGGTTGGGGACAGGGGGATTACAATGAGCAGTTCTTC
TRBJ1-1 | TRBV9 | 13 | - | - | CASSFRRGTEAFF | TGTGCCAGCAGCTTCCGGCGGGGCACTGAAGCTTTCTTT
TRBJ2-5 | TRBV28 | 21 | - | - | CASSFLRGTGRQREGPQTQYF | TGTGCCAGCAGTTTCCTCAGAGGGACAGGGAGACAGCGGGAGGGCCCGCAGACCCAGTACTTC
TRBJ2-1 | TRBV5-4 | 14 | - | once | CASGGSETYNEQFF | TGTGCCAGCGGCGGTAGTGAGACATACAATGAGCAGTTCTTC
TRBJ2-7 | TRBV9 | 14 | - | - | CASSVDDSNREQYF | TGTGCCAGCAGCGTGGATGACTCCAATCGCGAGCAGTACTTC
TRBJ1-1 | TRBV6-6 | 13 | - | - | CASSYSTYTEAFF | TGTGCCAGCAGTTACTCGACGTACACTGAAGCTTTCTTT
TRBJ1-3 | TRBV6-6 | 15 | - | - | CASSYEGVEGNTIYF | TGTGCCAGCAGTTACGAGGGGGTTGAGGGAAACACCATATATTTT
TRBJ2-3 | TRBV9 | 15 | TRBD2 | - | CASSVLGGSTDTQYF | TGTGCCAGCAGCGTCTTGGGGGGGAGCACAGATACGCAGTATTTT
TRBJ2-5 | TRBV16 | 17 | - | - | CASSQGKTGRGSETQYF | TGTGCCAGCAGCCAAGGGAAGACGGGACGAGGGTCGGAGACCCAGTACTTC
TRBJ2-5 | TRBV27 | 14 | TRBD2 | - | CASGAGGPRETQYF | TGTGCCAGCGGGGCGGGAGGGCCCAGGGAGACCCAGTACTTC
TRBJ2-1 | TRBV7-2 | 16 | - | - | CASSPREGASYNEQFF | TGTGCCAGCAGCCCCCGGGAGGGGGCCTCCTACAATGAGCAGTTCTTC
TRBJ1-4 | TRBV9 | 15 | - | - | CASSVAGGIGEKLFF | TGTGCCAGCAGCGTAGCTGGGGGGATCGGTGAAAAACTGTTTTTT
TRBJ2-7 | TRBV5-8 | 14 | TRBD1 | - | CASSDRGGSYEQYF | TGTGCCAGCAGCGACAGGGGTGGGTCCTACGAGCAGTACTTC
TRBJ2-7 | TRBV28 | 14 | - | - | CASSLTGSSYEQYF | TGTGCCAGCAGTTTGACCGGGTCCTCCTACGAGCAGTACTTC
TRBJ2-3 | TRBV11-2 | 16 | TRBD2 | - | CASSPRGGREGNTQYF | TGTGCCAGCAGCCCGCGGGGCGGGAGGGAGGGAAATACGCAGTATTTT
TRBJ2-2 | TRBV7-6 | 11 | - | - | CASSLPGELFF | TGTGCCAGCAGCTTACCTGGGGAGCTGTTTTTT
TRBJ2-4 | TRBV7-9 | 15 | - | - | CASSLTTSDKNIQYF | TGTGCCAGCAGCCTGACGACTTCGGACAAAAACATTCAGTACTTC
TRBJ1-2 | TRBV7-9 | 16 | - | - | CASSLAAGQLLWGYTF | TGTGCCAGCAGCTTAGCGGCAGGACAGCTTTTGTGGGGCTACACCTTC
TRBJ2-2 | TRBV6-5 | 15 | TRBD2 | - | CASSYPTSGSGELFF | TGTGCCAGCAGTTACCCTACTAGCGGGAGCGGGGAGCTGTTTTTT
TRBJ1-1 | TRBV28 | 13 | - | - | CASSLFGILGAFF | TGTGCCAGCAGTTTATTTGGGATACTGGGAGCTTTCTTT
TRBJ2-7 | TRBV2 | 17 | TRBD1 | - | CASSEAWQGALSYEQYF | TGTGCCAGCAGTGAAGCGTGGCAGGGGGCGTTGAGCTACGAGCAGTACTTC
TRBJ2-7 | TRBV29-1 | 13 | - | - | CSVLGRGSYEQYF | TGCAGCGTTCTTGGCCGCGGCTCCTACGAGCAGTACTTC
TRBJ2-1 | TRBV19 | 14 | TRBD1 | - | CASSTRDRVNEQFF | TGTGCCAGTAGTACCCGGGACAGGGTCAATGAGCAGTTCTTC